These 32 T cell receptor beta chains came from one sample sequenced in a study of neoadjuvant nivolumab and ipilimumab in lung cancer. Libraries were prepared by immunoSEQ multiplex PCR; TCRdb keeps only in-frame clonotypes and omits some of them. The sample includes tens of thousands of clones, around 89% seen only once; the top ten take under 4.5%. The sequenced sample was blood, obtained before neoadjuvant nivolumab, alone or with ipilimumab. Receptors originate from an adult with non-small cell lung cancer. Some clones in this sample may be carry-over from other donors' samples.

The chain couples TRBV4-2 to TRBJ2-1; D is unresolved. The V end lost 0 bases, the J end lost 9 bases, and 12 bases lay between the germline ends. Germline V gene sequence: CDR1 LGHNA, CDR2 YNFKEQ. This CDR3 is 14 amino acids long. The CDR3 DNA sequence: TGTGCCAGCAGCCAAGATATGATCGGTACTGAGCAGTTCTTC. As protein: CASSQDMIGTEQFF.

The chain combines TRBV4-3 with TRBJ1-5; a weak D match, TRBD1 (6 bases). CDR3 length: 15 residues. Germline V lookup: CDR1 LGHNA, CDR2 YSLEER. V dropped 1 base and J dropped 3 bases, with 10 bases sitting between them. CDR3 in DNA: TGCGCCAGCAGCCAAGCCAGGGGTTACAATCAGCCCCAGCATTTT. Its protein product is CASSQARGYNQPQHF.

J is TRBJ2-1 and V is TRBV27, with D perhaps assigned TRBD1 or TRBD2 (5 bases each). This CDR3 has 16 residues. V was pared by 6 bases and J by 1 base, with 16 bases between. Germline CDR1 reads MNHEY; CDR2 reads SMNVEV (reference sequence). The CDR3 spells CASSFSGTQSYNEQFF. CDR3 DNA: TGTGCCAGCAGCTTTTCTGGGACGCAATCCTACAATGAGCAGTTCTTC.

The rearrangement links TRBV30 to TRBJ1-1; 11 nucleotides line up with TRBD1. Germline lookup yields CDR1 GTSNPN and CDR2 SVGIG (reference sequence). Trimming took 1 base from V and 4 from J; bases not matched to a gene: 2. The CDR3 covers 14 residues. CDR3 residues: CAWSGTGGFTEAFF. The CDR3 nucleotides are TGTGCCTGGAGTGGGACAGGGGGCTTCACTGAAGCTTTCTTT. Full variable domain (remainder filled in from reference TRBV30 and TRBJ1-1): SQTIHQWPATLVQPVGSPLSLECTVEGTSNPNLYWYRQAAGRGLQLLFYSVGIGQISSEVPQNLSASRPQDRQFILSSKKLLLSDSGFYLCAWSGTGGFTEAFFGQGTRLTVV.

Points on this clone: One junction end does not reproduce the germline sequence, and a read error may be involved. The rearrangement uses TRBV7-7 and TRBJ2-3; 7 nucleotides align to TRBD1. This CDR3 has 13 amino acids. Germline CDR1 is SSHAT and CDR2 is FNYEAQ (reference sequence). DNA of the CDR3: TGTGCTAGCAGCTTAGGTAACAGGGGTACGCAGTATTTT. It is translated as CASSLGNRGTQYF.

The V gene is TRBV6-5, the J gene TRBJ2-7; no definite D call. CDR3 size: 14 residues. The V and J ends lost 2 bases and 1 base respectively, with 9 bases between them. CDR1 MNHEY and CDR2 SVGAGI come from the germline V gene. The CDR3 sequence is CASSYRWDSYEQYF. The CDR3 DNA reads as TGTGCCAGCAGTTACCGTTGGGATTCCTACGAGCAGTACTTC.

The chain carries TRBV5-1 and TRBJ2-1; D is unclear. V lost 4 bases, J lost 4 bases, and 6 bases lay in between. This CDR3 contains 12 residues. The germline gives CDR1 SGHRS, CDR2 YFSETQ. CDR3 protein: CASSTQYNEQFF. The CDR3 nucleotides are TGCGCCAGCAGCACACAGTACAATGAGCAGTTCTTC.

About this clone: The junction differs from germline at one of its ends, possibly a read error. V gene TRBV7-8 combines with J gene TRBJ2-7; D may be TRBD2 (6 bases). The CDR3 contains 14 residues. The germline gives CDR1 SGHVS, CDR2 FQNEAQ. The CDR3 coding sequence is TGTGCCAGCAGCTTACGGAGGGTCTCCTCCGAGCAGTACTTC. Amino acids: CASSLRRVSSEQYF.

The CDR3 here is CASSPPGPRNTEAFF. CDR3 nucleotides: TGTGCCAGCTCACCACCTGGACCGCGGAACACTGAAGCTTTCTTT. This chain connects TRBV18 to TRBJ1-1; D uncertain. CDR1 KGHSH and CDR2 LQKENI come from the germline V gene. The CDR3 totals 15 residues. V was pared by 0 bases and J by 1 base, with 9 bases between.

The chain carries TRBV19 and TRBJ2-1; unclear D gene. Trimming left V 3 bases short and J 9 bases short, with 12 bases between. CDR1 LNHDA and CDR2 SQIVND come from the germline V gene (reference sequence). The CDR3 loop spans 13 amino acids. The CDR3 reads CASSILGLGEQFF. In nucleotides, the CDR3 is TGTGCCAGTAGTATCTTGGGTTTAGGTGAGCAGTTCTTC.

This CDR3 reads CASSPGLAGIYEQYF. CDR3 nucleotide sequence: TGCGCCAGCAGCCCAGGACTAGCGGGGATCTACGAGCAGTACTTC. This chain uses TRBV5-1 with TRBJ2-7, with 12 positions matching TRBD2. Germline loops: CDR1 SGHRS, CDR2 YFSETQ. The CDR3 extends over 15 amino acids. V trimming: 4 bases; J trimming: 3 bases; junction bases outside the gene matches: 5.

The gene calls are TRBV7-2 and TRBJ1-1; 7 nucleotides line up with TRBD1. Germline CDR1 is SGHTA and CDR2 is FQGNSA. The CDR3 consists of 13 residues. Trimming at V came to 1 base and at J to 6 bases, leaving 2 bases not matched to a gene. The CDR3 here is CASSLGGTAEAFF. The CDR3 DNA follows: TGTGCCAGCAGCTTAGGCGGGACAGCTGAAGCTTTCTTT.

The V and J genes are TRBV5-5 and TRBJ2-5, with D maybe TRBD1 (7 bases). V was cut by 4 bases and J by 2 bases, with 18 bases left in between. The CDR3 totals 16 residues. Germline CDR1 reads SGHKS; CDR2 reads YYEKEE (reference sequence). The CDR3 loop reads CASSHRGEGRQETQYF. The CDR3 bases are TGTGCCAGCAGCCACAGGGGTGAGGGGAGGCAAGAGACCCAGTACTTC.

V usage is TRBV15 and J usage is TRBJ1-4; D gene unclear. CDR1 and CDR2 (germline): LNHNV, YYDKDF (reference sequence). V shed 3 bases and J shed 8 bases, with 13 bases lying between them. The CDR3 has 14 amino acids. The DNA of the CDR3 is TGTGCCACCAGCAGGGGGAGGGTTGGGGAAAAACTGTTTTTT. This sequence encodes CATSRGRVGEKLFF.

The chain carries TRBV11-2 and TRBJ2-5; 7 positions agree with TRBD2. CDR3 length equals 13 residues. Germline CDR1 and CDR2: SGHAT and FQNNGV. V lost 3 bases, J lost 5 bases, and 3 bases stayed unmatched. CDR3 in DNA: TGTGCCAGCAGCTTGGGAGGGCCGGAGACCCAGTACTTC. This translates into CASSLGGPETQYF.

This clone turned up a few times. This rearrangement joins TRBV6-5 to TRBJ1-2; 7 bases match TRBD1. The germline V gene has CDR1 MNHEY and CDR2 SVGAGI. The CDR3 spans 13 residues. Trimming cost V 6 bases and J 4 bases; bases outside gene matches: 5. The CDR3 sequence is CASRETGTYGYTF. In DNA form, the CDR3 reads TGTGCCAGCAGGGAGACAGGGACCTATGGCTACACCTTC.

The chain carries TRBV5-6 and TRBJ1-2, with D tentatively TRBD1 (5 bases). Per the germline V gene, CDR1 is SGHDT and CDR2 is YYEEEE. This CDR3 is built from 15 residues. V was clipped by 3 bases and J by 2 bases, with 14 bases between them. The CDR3 nucleotides are TGTGCCAGCAGCTCCACTGGGACCTCCAACTATGGCTACACCTTC. Translated, it gives CASSSTGTSNYGYTF.

The genes are TRBV29-1 and TRBJ2-1, with 8 bases matching TRBD1. With 6 bases clipped from V and 9 bases from J, the junction kept 16 bases outside the gene matches. In germline, CDR1 is SQVTM, CDR2 ANQGSEA. The CDR3 consists of 15 residues. The DNA for the CDR3 is TGCAGCGTCCCGCAGGGGGGACAGGTGTTCAGTGAGCAGTTCTTC. Its translation is CSVPQGGQVFSEQFF.

The chain links TRBV28 to TRBJ1-1, with 8 bases matching TRBD1. Germline-derived CDR1 and CDR2 are MDHEN and SYDVKM. Trimming took 5 bases from V and 7 from J; bases not matched to a gene: 9. The CDR3 covers 14 residues. This CDR3 is CASSKRTGSVEAFF. CDR3 in DNA: TGTGCCAGCAGTAAACGGACAGGGTCGGTTGAAGCTTTCTTT.

The chain uses TRBV25-1 and TRBJ1-2; D is uncertain. V was pared by 5 bases and J by 0 bases, with 4 bases between. The germline V gene has CDR1 MGHDK and CDR2 SYGVNS. The CDR3 is 12 residues long. CDR3 residues: CASSYSNYGYTF. In DNA, the CDR3 is TGTGCCAGCAGTTATTCTAACTATGGCTACACCTTC.

This chain connects TRBV29-1 to TRBJ2-3; no reliable D call. Germline V gene data show CDR1 as SQVTM and CDR2 as ANQGSEA. Trimming stripped 3 bases from V and 2 bases from J, with 3 bases between. CDR3 length: 11 residues. CDR3 region: CSVEYTDTQYF. The CDR3 DNA sequence: TGCAGCGTTGAGTACACAGATACGCAGTATTTT.

The chain uses TRBV4-2 and TRBJ1-4; 7 bases map to TRBD1. V lost 0 bases to trimming and J lost 7 bases; unmatched junction nucleotides: 5. The CDR3 has 15 amino acids. CDR1 and CDR2 from the germline V gene are LGHNA and YNFKEQ. The CDR3 reads CASSQDGQAGEKLFF. In nucleotides, the CDR3 is TGTGCCAGCAGCCAAGATGGACAGGCGGGTGAAAAACTGTTTTTT.

In its sample, this clone was seen a few times. The chain employs TRBV2 and TRBJ2-3; D remains ambiguous. The CDR3 sequence is 14 residues long. In germline, CDR1 is SNHLY, CDR2 FYNNEI. V shed 3 bases and J shed 2 bases, with 9 bases lying between them. This chain's CDR3 is CASSDRQPTDTQYF. The CDR3 DNA reads as TGTGCCAGCAGTGACAGGCAGCCCACAGATACGCAGTATTTT.

The CDR3 bases are TGCAGCGTCGCAGGACTAGGGAATACAGATACGCAGTATTTT. Amino acids: CSVAGLGNTDTQYF. This chain joins TRBV29-1 and TRBJ2-3; 7 bases map to TRBD2. The length of the CDR3 is 14 residues. Unmatched junction bases numbered 9, after V lost 6 bases and J lost 3 bases. CDR1 SQVTM and CDR2 ANQGSEA come from the germline V gene.

The chain joins TRBV7-2 to TRBJ2-5, with unresolved D. V was clipped by 2 bases and J by 2 bases, with 6 bases between them. Looked up from germline, CDR1 is SGHTA and CDR2 is FQGNSA. The CDR3 is 13 residues long. The CDR3: CASSLNVQETQYF. The CDR3 region has the DNA TGTGCCAGCAGCTTAAACGTACAAGAGACCCAGTACTTC.

The rearrangement joins TRBV30 to TRBJ1-3; no definite D call. The CDR3 length is 13 residues. The V gene's germline CDR1 is GTSNPN and CDR2 SVGIG (reference sequence). Between the trimmed V and J ends, which lost 2 bases and 1 base, there was a span of 6 bases. The CDR3 region has the DNA TGTGCCTGGAGTAGGCATTCTGGAAACACCATATATTTT. Translation gives CAWSRHSGNTIYF.

A remark on this clone: The junction departs from the called germline gene at one end, perhaps through a read error. The gene calls are TRBV18 and TRBJ1-3; 8 bases match TRBD1. This CDR3 has 13 residues. CDR1 KGHSH and CDR2 LQKENI come from the germline V gene. CDR3 nucleotides: TGTGCCAGCTCACCAGATTTAGGGACAGGTGGACATTTT. It specifies CASSPDLGTGGHF.

The chain recombines TRBV11-3 with TRBJ2-1; D possibly corresponds to TRBD2 (6 bases). Trimming stripped 1 base from V and 9 bases from J, with 10 bases between. This CDR3 comprises 13 residues. CDR1 and CDR2 (germline): SGHNT, YENEEA. The CDR3 DNA follows: TGTGCCAGCAGCTTAGTTATGGGGGGTGAGCAGTTCTTC. It yields the protein CASSLVMGGEQFF.

This chain links TRBV7-9 with TRBJ1-2, with 7 positions matching TRBD1. The CDR3 consists of 14 residues. From germline, CDR1 is SEHNR and CDR2 FQNEAQ (reference sequence). J lost 2 bases, V lost 4 bases, and 4 bases had no gene match. The CDR3 DNA follows: TGTGCCAGCAGCTCAAAACAGGGGAACTATGGCTACACCTTC. This translates into CASSSKQGNYGYTF.

The chain couples TRBV7-4 to TRBJ2-7; D tentatively fits TRBD1 or TRBD2 (5 bases each). The V end lost 0 bases, the J end lost 4 bases, and 19 bases lay between the germline ends. This CDR3 is built from 17 residues. Looked up from germline, CDR1 is SGHVT and CDR2 is SQSDAQ. The CDR3 is CASSLAEIGGVMYEQYF. The CDR3 bases are TGTGCCAGCAGCTTAGCGGAAATTGGGGGAGTCATGTACGAGCAGTACTTC.

This clone was detected only a few times. The chain links TRBV6-1 to TRBJ1-5; no definite D call. Germline V lookup: CDR1 MNHNS, CDR2 SASEGT. The CDR3 covers 13 residues. Trimming shortened V by 4 bases and J by 4 bases, and 8 bases separated the two germline ends. DNA of the CDR3: TGTGCCAGCAGTGCCGCAGAGAATCAGCCCCAGCATTTT. Protein product: CASSAAENQPQHF.

The chain combines TRBV5-6 with TRBJ2-7, with TRBD2 matching over 12 bases. Germline V CDR1 and CDR2: SGHDT, YYEEEE. The CDR3 has 15 residues. V shed 4 bases, J shed 2 bases, and the junction held 4 bases outside the gene matches. The CDR3 loop is CASSPRTSGAYEQYF. CDR3 bases: TGTGCCAGCAGCCCCCGGACTAGCGGGGCCTACGAGCAGTACTTC.